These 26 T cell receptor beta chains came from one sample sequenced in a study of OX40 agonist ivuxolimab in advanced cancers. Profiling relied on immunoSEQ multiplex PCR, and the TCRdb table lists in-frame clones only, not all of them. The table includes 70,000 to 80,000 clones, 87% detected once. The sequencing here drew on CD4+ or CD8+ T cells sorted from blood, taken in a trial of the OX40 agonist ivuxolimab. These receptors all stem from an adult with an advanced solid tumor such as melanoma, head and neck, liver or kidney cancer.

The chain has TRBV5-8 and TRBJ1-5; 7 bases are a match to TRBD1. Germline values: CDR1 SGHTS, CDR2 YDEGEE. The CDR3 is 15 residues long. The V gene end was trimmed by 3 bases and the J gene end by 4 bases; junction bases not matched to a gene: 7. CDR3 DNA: TGTGCCAGCAGCTACCTGGACAGGCCTAATCAGCCCCAGCATTTT. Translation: CASSYLDRPNQPQHF.

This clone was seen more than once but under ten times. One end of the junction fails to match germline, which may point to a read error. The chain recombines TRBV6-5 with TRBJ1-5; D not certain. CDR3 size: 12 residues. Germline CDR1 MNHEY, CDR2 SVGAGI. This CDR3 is CASTYPHQPQHF. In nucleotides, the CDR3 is TGTGCCAGCACTTACCCCCATCAGCCCCAGCATTTT.

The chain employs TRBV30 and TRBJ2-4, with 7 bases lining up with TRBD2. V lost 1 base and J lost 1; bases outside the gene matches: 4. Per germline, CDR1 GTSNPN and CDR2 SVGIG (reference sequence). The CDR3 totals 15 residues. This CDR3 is CAWSGAGGAKNIQYF. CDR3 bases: TGTGCCTGGAGTGGGGCCGGGGGGGCCAAAAACATTCAGTACTTC.

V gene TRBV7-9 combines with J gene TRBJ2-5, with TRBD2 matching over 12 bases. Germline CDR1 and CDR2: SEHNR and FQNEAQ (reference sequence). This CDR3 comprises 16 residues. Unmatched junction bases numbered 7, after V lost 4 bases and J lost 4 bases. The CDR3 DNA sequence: TGTGCCAGCAGCTCGGGACTAGCGGGCGGTAGAGAGACCCAGTACTTC. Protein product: CASSSGLAGGRETQYF.

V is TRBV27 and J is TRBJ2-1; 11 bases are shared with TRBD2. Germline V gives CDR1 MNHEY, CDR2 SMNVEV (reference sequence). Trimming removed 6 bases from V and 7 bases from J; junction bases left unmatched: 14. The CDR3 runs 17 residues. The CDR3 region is CASRGGLLAGVYNEQFF. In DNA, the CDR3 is TGTGCCAGCAGGGGGGGCCTACTAGCGGGAGTCTATAATGAGCAGTTCTTC.

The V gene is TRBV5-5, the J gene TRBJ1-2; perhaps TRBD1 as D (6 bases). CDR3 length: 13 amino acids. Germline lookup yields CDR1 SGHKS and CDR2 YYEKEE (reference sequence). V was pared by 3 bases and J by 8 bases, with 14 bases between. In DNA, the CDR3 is TGTGCCAGCAGCTATGCAGGGGTCGAGGGCTACACCTTC. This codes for CASSYAGVEGYTF.

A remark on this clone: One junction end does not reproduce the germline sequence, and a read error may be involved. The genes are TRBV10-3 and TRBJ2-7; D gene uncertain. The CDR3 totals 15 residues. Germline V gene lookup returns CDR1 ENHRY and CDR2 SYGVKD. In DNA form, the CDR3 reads TGTGCCAGCAGTGCCGGTGGACCCAGCTCCTACGAGCAGTACTTC. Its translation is CASSAGGPSSYEQYF.

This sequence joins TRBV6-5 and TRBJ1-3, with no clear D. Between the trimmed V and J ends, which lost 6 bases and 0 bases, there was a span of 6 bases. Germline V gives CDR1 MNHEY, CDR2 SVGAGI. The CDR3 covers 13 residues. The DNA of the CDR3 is TGTGCCAGCAGCAGGATCTCTGGAAACACCATATATTTT. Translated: CASSRISGNTIYF.

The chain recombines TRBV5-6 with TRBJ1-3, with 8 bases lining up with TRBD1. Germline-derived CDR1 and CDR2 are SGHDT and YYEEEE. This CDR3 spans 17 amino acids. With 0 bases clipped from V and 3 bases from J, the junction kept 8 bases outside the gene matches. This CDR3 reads CASSLESGRGHGNTIYF. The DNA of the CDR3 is TGTGCCAGCAGCTTGGAGAGTGGCAGGGGGCATGGAAACACCATATATTTT.

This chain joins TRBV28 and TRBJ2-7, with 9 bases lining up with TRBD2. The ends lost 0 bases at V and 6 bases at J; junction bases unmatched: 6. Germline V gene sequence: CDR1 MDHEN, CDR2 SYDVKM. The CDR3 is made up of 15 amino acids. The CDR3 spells CASSLWSSGNAEQYF. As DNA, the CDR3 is TGTGCCAGCAGTTTATGGTCTAGCGGGAATGCCGAGCAGTACTTC.

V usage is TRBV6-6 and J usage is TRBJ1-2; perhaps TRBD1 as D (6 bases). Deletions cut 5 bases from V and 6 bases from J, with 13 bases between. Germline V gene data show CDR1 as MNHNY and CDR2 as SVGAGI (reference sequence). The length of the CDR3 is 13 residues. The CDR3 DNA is TGTGCCAGCAGTGAGCAGGGGTTGGATGGCTACACCTTC. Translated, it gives CASSEQGLDGYTF.

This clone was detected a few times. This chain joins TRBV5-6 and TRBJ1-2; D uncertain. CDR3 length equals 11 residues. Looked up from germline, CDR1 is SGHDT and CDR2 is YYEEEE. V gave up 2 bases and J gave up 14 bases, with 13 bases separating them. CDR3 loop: CASSFRTARTF. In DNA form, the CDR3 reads TGTGCCAGCAGCTTCCGGACCGCTAGGACCTTC. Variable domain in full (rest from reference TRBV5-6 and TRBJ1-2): DAGVTQSPTHLIKTRGQQVTLRCSPKSGHDTVSWYQQALGQGPQFIFQYYEEEERQRGNFPDRFSGHQFPNYSSELNVNALLLGDSALYLCASSFRTARTFGSGTRLTVV.

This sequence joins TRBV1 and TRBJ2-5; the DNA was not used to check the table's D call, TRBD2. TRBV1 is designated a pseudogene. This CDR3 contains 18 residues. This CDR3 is CTSSERKVREGRSETQYF. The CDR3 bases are TGCACCAGCAGCGAACGGAAGGTTAGGGAGGGAAGGTCGGAGACCCAGTACTTC.

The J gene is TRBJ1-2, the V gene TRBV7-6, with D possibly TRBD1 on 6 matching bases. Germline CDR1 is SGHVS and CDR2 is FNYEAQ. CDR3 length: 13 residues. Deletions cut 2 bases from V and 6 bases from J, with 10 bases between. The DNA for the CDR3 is TGTGCCAGCAGCTTAACACAGGGAGATGGCTACACCTTC. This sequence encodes CASSLTQGDGYTF.

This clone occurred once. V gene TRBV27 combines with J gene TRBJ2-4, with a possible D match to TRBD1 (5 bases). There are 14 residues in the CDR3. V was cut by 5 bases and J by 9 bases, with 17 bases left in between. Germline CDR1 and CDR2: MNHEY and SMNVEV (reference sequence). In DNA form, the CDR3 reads TGTGCCAGCAGTGAAGCTGACAGTTTCCGCATTCAGTACTTC. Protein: CASSEADSFRIQYF.

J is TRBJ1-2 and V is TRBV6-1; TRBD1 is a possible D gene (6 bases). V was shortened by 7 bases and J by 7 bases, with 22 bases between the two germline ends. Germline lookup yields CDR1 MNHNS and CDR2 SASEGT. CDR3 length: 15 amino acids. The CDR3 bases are TGTGCCAGCATTAGAGGGGGAGAAACGGGCTCTGGCTACACCTTC. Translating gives CASIRGGETGSGYTF.

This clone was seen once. CDR3 in DNA: TGTGCCTGGAGTGTACTGGATGGTACGCAGTATTTT. Translation gives CAWSVLDGTQYF. The chain joins TRBV30 to TRBJ2-3; no clear D gene. The CDR3 runs to 12 residues. Per the germline V gene, CDR1 is GTSNPN and CDR2 is SVGIG (reference sequence). Trimming stripped 0 bases from V and 8 bases from J, with 9 bases between.

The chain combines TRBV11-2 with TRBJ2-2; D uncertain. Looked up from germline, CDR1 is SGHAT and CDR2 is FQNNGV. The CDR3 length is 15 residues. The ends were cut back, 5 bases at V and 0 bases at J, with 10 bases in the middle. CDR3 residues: CASSLDNANTGELFF. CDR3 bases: TGTGCCAGCAGCCTCGACAACGCGAACACCGGGGAGCTGTTTTTT.

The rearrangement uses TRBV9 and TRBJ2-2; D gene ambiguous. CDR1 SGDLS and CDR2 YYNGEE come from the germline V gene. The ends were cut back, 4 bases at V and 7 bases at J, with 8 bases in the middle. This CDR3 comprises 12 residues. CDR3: CASSPPHGELFF. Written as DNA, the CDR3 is TGTGCCAGCAGCCCCCCCCACGGGGAGCTGTTTTTT.

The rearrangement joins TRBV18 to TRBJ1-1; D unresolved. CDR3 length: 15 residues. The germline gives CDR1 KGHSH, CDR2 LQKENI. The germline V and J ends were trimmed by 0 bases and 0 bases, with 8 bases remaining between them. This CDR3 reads CASSPPNSMNTEAFF. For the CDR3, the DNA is TGTGCCAGCTCACCACCGAACAGCATGAACACTGAAGCTTTCTTT. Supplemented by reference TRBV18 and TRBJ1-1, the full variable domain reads NAGVMQNPRHLVRRRGQEARLRCSPMKGHSHVYWYRQLPEEGLKFMVYLQKENIIDESGMPKERFSAEFPKEGPSILRIQQVVRGDSAAYFCASSPPNSMNTEAFFGQGTRLTVV.

CDR3 sequence (DNA): TGTGCCAGTAGTTCTCTCAATCAGCCCCAGCATTTT. It codes for CASSSLNQPQHF. J is TRBJ1-5 and V is TRBV19; D gene ambiguous. Germline CDR1 reads LNHDA; CDR2 reads SQIVND (reference sequence). The CDR3 has 12 amino acids. The V end lost 5 bases, the J end lost 3 bases, and 5 bases lay between the germline ends.

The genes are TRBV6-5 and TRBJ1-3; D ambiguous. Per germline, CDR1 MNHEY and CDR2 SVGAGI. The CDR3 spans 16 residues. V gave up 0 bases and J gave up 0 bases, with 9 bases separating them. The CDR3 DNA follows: TGTGCCAGCAGTTACTCGGCAGATCACTCTGGAAACACCATATATTTT. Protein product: CASSYSADHSGNTIYF.

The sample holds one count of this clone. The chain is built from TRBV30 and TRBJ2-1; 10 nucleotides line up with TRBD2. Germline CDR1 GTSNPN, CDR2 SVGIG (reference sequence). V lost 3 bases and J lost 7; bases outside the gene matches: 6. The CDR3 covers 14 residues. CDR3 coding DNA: TGTGCCTGGAGATCTAGCGGGGGACCAAATGAGCAGTTCTTC. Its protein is CAWRSSGGPNEQFF.

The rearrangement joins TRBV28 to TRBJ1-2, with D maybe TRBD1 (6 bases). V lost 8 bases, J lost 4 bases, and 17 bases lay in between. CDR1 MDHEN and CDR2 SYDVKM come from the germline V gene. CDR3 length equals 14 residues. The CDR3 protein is CASAPGALGYGYTF. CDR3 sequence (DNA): TGTGCCAGCGCCCCGGGGGCTCTTGGCTATGGCTACACCTTC.

Here the CDR3 DNA reads TGTGCCAGCAGCCAAGAATTCCGAGCCTCCTACGAGCAGTACTTC. It encodes CASSQEFRASYEQYF. The chain carries TRBV4-2 and TRBJ2-7; D is uncertain. Germline V gene sequence: CDR1 LGHNA, CDR2 YNFKEQ. The CDR3 contains 15 residues. V dropped 0 bases and J dropped 0 bases, with 9 bases sitting between them.

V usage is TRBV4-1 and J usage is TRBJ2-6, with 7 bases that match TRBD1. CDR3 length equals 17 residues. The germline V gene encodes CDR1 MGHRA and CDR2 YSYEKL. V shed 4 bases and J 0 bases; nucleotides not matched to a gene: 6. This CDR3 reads CASSLGTANSGANVLTF. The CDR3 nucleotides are TGCGCCAGCAGCCTTGGGACAGCCAACTCTGGGGCCAACGTCCTGACTTTC.